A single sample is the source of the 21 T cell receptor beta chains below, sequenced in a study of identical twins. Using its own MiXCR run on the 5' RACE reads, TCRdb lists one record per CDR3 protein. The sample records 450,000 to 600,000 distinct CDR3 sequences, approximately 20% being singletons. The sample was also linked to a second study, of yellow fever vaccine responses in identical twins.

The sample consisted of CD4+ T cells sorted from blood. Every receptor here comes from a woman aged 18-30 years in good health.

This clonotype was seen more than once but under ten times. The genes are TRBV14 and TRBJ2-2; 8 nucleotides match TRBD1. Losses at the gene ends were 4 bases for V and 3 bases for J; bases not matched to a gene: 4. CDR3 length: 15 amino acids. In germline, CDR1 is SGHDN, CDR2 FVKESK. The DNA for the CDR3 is TGTGCCAGCAGCCTCCGGACAGGGCACACCGGGGAGCTGTTTTTT. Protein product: CASSLRTGHTGELFF.

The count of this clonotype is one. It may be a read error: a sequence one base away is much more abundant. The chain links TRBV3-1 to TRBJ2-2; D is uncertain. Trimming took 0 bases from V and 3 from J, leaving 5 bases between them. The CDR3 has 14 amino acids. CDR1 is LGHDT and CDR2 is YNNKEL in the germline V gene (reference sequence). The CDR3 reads CASSQDPYTGELFF. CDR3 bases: TGTGCCAGCAGCCAAGACCCCTACACCGGGGAGCTGTTTTTT.

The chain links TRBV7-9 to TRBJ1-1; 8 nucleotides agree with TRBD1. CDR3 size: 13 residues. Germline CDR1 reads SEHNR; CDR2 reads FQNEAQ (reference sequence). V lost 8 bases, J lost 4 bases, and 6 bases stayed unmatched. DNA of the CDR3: TGTGCCAGCGGAGGACAGGGTCTCACTGAAGCTTTCTTT. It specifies CASGGQGLTEAFF. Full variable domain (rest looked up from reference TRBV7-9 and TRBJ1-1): DTGVSQNPRHKITKRGQNVTFRCDPISEHNRLYWYRQTLGQGPEFLTYFQNEAQLEKSRLLSDRFSAERPKGSFSTLEIQRTEQGDSAMYLCASGGQGLTEAFFGQGTRLTVV.

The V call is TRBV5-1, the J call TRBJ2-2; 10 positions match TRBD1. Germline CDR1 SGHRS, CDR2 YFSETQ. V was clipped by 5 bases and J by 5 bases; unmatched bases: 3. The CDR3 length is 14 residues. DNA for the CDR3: TGCGCCAGCAGAACGGGACAGGGGACCGGGGAGCTGTTTTTT. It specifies CASRTGQGTGELFF.

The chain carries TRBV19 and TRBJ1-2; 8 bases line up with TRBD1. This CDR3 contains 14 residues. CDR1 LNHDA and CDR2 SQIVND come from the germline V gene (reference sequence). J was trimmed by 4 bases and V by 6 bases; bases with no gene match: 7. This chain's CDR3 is CASSRQGRSYGYTF. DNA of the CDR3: TGTGCCAGTAGCAGACAGGGGAGAAGCTATGGCTACACCTTC. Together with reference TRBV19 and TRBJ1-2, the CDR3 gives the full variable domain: DGGITQSPKYLFRKEGQNVTLSCEQNLNHDAMYWYRQDPGQGLRLIYYSQIVNDFQKGDIAEGYSVSREKKESFPLTVTSAQKNPTAFYLCASSRQGRSYGYTFGSGTRLTVV.

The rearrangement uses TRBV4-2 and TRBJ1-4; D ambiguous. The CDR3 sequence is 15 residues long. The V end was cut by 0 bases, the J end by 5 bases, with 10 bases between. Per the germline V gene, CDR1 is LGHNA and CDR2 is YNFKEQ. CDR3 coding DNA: TGTGCCAGCAGCCAAGATCGGCGGGAGAATGAAAAACTGTTTTTT. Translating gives CASSQDRRENEKLFF.

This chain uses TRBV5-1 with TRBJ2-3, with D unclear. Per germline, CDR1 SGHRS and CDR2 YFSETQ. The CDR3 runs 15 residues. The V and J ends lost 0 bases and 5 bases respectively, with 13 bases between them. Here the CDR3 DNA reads TGCGCCAGCAGCTTGGCCTGGCCGGATCAAGATACGCAGTATTTT. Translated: CASSLAWPDQDTQYF.

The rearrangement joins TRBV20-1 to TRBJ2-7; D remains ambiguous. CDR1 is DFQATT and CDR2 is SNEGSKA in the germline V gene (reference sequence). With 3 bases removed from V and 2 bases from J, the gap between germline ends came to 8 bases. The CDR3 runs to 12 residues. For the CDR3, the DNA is TGCAGTGCTAGTGGGGATACCTACGAGCAGTACTTC. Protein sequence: CSASGDTYEQYF.

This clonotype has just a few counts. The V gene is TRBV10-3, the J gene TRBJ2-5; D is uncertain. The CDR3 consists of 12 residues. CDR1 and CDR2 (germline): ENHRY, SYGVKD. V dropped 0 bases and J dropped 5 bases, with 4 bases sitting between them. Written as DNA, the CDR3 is TGTGCCATCAGTGAGTCTGTGGAGACCCAGTACTTC. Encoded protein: CAISESVETQYF.

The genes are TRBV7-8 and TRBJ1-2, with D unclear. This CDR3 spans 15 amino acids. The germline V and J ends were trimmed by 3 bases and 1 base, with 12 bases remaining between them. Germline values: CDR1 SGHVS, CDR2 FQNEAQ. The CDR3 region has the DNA TGTGCCAGCAGCTTCCGAGGGAGAAGTAACTATGGCTACACCTTC. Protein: CASSFRGRSNYGYTF.

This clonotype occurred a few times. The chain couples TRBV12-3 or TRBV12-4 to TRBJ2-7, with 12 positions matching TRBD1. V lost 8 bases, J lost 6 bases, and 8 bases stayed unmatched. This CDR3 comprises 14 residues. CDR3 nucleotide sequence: TGTGCCAGCTGCCCGGGACAGGGGGCTGGCGAGCAGTACTTC. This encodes CASCPGQGAGEQYF.

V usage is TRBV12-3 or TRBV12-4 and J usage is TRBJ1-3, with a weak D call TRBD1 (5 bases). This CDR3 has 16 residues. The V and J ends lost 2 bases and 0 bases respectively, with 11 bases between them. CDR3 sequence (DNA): TGTGCCAGCAGTTTAACAGGAACCTTCTCTGGAAACACCATATATTTT. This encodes CASSLTGTFSGNTIYF.

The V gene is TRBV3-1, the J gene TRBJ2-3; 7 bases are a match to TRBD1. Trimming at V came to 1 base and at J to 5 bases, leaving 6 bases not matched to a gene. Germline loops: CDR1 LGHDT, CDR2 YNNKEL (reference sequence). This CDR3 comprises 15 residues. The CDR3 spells CASSQAVGGGDTQYF. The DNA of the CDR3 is TGTGCCAGCAGCCAAGCGGTAGGGGGCGGAGATACGCAGTATTTT.

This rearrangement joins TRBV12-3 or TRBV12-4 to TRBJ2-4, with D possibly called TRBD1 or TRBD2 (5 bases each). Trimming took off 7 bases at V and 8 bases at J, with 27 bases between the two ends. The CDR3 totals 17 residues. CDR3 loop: CASTRGVGTKAVYIQYF. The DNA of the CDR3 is TGTGCCAGCACCCGAGGGGTAGGGACCAAGGCGGTGTACATTCAGTACTTC.

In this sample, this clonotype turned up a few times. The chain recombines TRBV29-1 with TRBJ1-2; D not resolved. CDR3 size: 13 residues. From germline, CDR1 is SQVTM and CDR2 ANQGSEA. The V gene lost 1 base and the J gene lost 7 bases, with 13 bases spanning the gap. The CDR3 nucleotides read TGCAGCGTTGAAGTCATAGGCCTTCCTGGCTACACCTTC. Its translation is CSVEVIGLPGYTF.

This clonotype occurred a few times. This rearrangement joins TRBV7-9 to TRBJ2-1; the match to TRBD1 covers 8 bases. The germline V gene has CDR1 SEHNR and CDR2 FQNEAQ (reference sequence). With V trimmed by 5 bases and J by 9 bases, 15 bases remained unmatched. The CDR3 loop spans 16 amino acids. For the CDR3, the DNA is TGTGCCAGCAGCCCCCCTGGACAGGGAGGAGTTGGTGAGCAGTTCTTC. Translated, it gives CASSPPGQGGVGEQFF.

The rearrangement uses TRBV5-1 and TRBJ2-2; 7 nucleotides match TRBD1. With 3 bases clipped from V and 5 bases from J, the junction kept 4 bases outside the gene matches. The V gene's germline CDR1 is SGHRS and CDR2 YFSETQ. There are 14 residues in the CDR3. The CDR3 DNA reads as TGCGCCAGCAGCTCGGACAGGTTGACCGGGGAGCTGTTTTTT. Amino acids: CASSSDRLTGELFF.

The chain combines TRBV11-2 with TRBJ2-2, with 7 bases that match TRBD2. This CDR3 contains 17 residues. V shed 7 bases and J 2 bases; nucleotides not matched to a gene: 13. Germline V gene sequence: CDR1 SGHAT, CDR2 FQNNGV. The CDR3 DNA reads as TGTGCCAGCAACCCCGCGGGGCTAGCGGCTAACACCGGGGAGCTGTTTTTT. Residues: CASNPAGLAANTGELFF.

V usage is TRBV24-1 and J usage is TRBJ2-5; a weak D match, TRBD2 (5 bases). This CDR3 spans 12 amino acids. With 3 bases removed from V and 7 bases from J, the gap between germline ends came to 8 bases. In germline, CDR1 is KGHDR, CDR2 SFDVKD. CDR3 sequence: CATSDIRGTQYF. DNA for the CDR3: TGTGCCACCAGTGATATCCGGGGGACCCAGTACTTC.

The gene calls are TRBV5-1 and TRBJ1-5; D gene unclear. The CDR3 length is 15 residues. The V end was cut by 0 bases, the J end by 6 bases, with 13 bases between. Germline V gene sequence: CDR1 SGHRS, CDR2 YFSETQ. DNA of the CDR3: TGCGCCAGCAGCTTGGGACCCGCCGCGGGTCAGCCCCAGCATTTT. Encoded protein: CASSLGPAAGQPQHF.

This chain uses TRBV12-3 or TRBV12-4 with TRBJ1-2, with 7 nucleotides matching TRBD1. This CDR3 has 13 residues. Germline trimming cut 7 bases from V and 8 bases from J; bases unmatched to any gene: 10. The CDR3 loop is CASTPGGQWGYTF. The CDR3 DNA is TGTGCCAGCACTCCTGGGGGACAGTGGGGCTACACCTTC.